This T cell receptor (beta chain) appears in the sequencing data of a study of cytomegalovirus exposure and HLA in healthy donors. Clones were read by immunoSEQ multiplex PCR, and TCRdb kept only the in-frame ones, dropping some. The sample consists of tens of thousands of clones, 70% to 90% of them appearing once. A single count supports this clone. The validation cohort, a group of 120 subjects, included the donors and was separate from the roughly 670-subject first cohort. This clonotype was obtained from a woman aged 18-35 years in good health and CMV-seropositive. The sequenced sample was PBMCs.

The CDR3 coding sequence is TGTGCCAGCAGAGGACTAGCGGGGGGGCGGGAGACCCAGTACTTC. It translates to CASRGLAGGRETQYF. The chain recombines TRBV27 with TRBJ2-5, with 15 bases fitting TRBD2. Germline trimming cut 6 bases from V and 5 bases from J; bases unmatched to any gene: 4. Germline CDR1 reads MNHEY; CDR2 reads SMNVEV (reference sequence). The CDR3 contains 15 residues.